A single TCR beta chain is shown here with its context. A single record per CDR3 protein comes from TCRdb applying MiXCR to the 5' RACE reads. The sample carries some 290,000 distinct CDR3 sequences, about 10% recorded once. These data come from a study of T cells after yellow fever vaccination. Sequences were derived from CD4+ T cells sorted from PBMCs, sampled 45 days after the yellow fever booster vaccination. The sequence was collected from a young man who received the YFV17D yellow fever vaccine.

The CDR3 reads CAWSVGSGGINEQFF. The CDR3 DNA reads TGTGCCTGGAGTGTAGGGAGCGGGGGGATCAATGAGCAGTTCTTC. The rearrangement uses TRBV30 and TRBJ2-1; 9 bases line up with TRBD2. The CDR3 consists of 15 residues. Germline trimming cut 0 bases from V and 6 bases from J; bases unmatched to any gene: 6. The germline V gene has CDR1 GTSNPN and CDR2 SVGIG (reference sequence).